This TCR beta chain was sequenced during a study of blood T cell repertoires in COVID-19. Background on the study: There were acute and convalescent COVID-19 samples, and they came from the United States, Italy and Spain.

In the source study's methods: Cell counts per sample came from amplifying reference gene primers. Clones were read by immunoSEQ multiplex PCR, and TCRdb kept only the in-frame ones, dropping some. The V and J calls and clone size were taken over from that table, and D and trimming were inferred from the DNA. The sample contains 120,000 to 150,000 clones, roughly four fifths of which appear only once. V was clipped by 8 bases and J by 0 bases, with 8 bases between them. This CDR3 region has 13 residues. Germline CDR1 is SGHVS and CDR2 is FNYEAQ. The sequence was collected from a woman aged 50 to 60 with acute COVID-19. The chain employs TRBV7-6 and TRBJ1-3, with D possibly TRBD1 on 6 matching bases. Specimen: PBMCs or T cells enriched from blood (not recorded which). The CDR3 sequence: CASSQGSGNTIYF. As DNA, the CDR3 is TGTGCCAGCTCACAGGGCTCTGGAAACACCATATATTTT.